Here is one T cell receptor beta chain with its context. The same CDR3 also results from other DNA sequences found in this sample. Authors' analysis steps: Amplification from reference gene primers served as the basis for estimated nucleated cell counts. Here immunoSEQ multiplex PCR was the method, and the copy in TCRdb shows in-frame clones only, minus some. The V and J calls and clone size come from that table; D and trimming were worked out from the DNA. This sample has approximately 85,000 clones, with 75% to 90% found just once. This entry comes from a study of blood T cell repertoires in COVID-19. Study-level background: Whether acute or convalescent, the COVID-19 samples came from the United States, Italy and Spain. T cells, B-cell-depleted T cells, or PBMCs provided the cDNA or gDNA that served as material.

The CDR3 is 11 residues long. The germline V gene has CDR1 SQVTM and CDR2 ANQGSEA. V lost 0 bases to trimming and J lost 4 bases, with 3 bases between them. The source of this sequence is a human donor in a cohort sampled during active COVID-19. The chain recombines TRBV29-1 with TRBJ1-1; D gene ambiguous. Sequences were obtained from peripheral blood. This CDR3 is CSVEDSTEAFF. In DNA, the CDR3 is TGCAGCGTTGAAGACAGCACTGAAGCTTTCTTT.